Below, 16 T cell receptor beta chains from the same sample are listed, as sequenced in a study of blood T cell repertoires in COVID-19 (dated by TCRdb to the early 2020s). Libraries were constructed by the immunoSEQ multiplex PCR assay. Entries here come from immuneACCESS through TCRdb and include only in-frame sequences with V and J called. Some clones fail to appear in such tables; in the studies checked, an unresolved V gene covers under half of the shortfall, and the cause of the remainder is unknown. For this sample the table gives some 370,000 clones, of which around 83% were detected only once. 5% to 6% of the sample comes from the top ten. The sequenced sample was PBMCs or T cells enriched from blood (not recorded which). All receptors derive from a woman aged 50 to 65 who had recovered from COVID-19.

As DNA, the CDR3 is TGTGCCTGGACTCCTCTGTCTGGAAACACCATATATTTT. Protein product: CAWTPLSGNTIYF. The chain joins TRBV30 to TRBJ1-3, with unresolved D. From germline, CDR1 is GTSNPN and CDR2 SVGIG (reference sequence). The CDR3 runs 13 residues. The V end was cut by 4 bases, the J end by 1 base, with 8 bases between. The full variable domain, its missing parts supplied by reference TRBV30 and TRBJ1-3, is SQTIHQWPATLVQPVGSPLSLECTVEGTSNPNLYWYRQAAGRGLQLLFYSVGIGQISSEVPQNLSASRPQDRQFILSSKKLLLSDSGFYLCAWTPLSGNTIYFGEGSWLTVV.

The chain links TRBV7-2 to TRBJ1-2, with D maybe TRBD1 (5 bases). Germline V gene lookup returns CDR1 SGHTA and CDR2 FQGNSA. V lost 5 bases and J lost 4, with 17 bases in between. This CDR3 has 15 residues. The CDR3 reads CASSLQGSPAYGYTF. The CDR3 region has the DNA TGTGCCAGCAGCCTCCAGGGATCTCCGGCCTATGGCTACACCTTC.

The chain is built from TRBV7-9 and TRBJ1-1, with D tentatively TRBD1 (6 bases). The CDR3 spans 15 residues. CDR1 and CDR2 (germline): SEHNR, FQNEAQ (reference sequence). The ends were cut back, 5 bases at V and 1 base at J, with 14 bases in the middle. The CDR3 region is CASSAKTGSNTEAFF. The CDR3, as DNA: TGTGCCAGCAGCGCAAAGACAGGTTCGAACACTGAAGCTTTCTTT.

The V call is TRBV18, the J call TRBJ2-7; 8 bases match TRBD1. Germline CDR1 and CDR2: KGHSH and LQKENI. V trimming: 0 bases; J trimming: 5 bases; junction bases outside the gene matches: 9. The CDR3 is 16 residues long. The CDR3 coding sequence is TGTGCCAGCTCACCACCGGTCGGACAGGGTCGAGACGAGCAGTACTTC. It encodes CASSPPVGQGRDEQYF.

CDR3 DNA sequence: TGTGCCTCCGAGGCCGGGGGTTGGACTGAAGCTTTCTTT. As protein: CASEAGGWTEAFF. J is TRBJ1-1 and V is TRBV30; D might be TRBD1 (5 bases). This CDR3 region has 13 residues. Germline assignment: CDR1 GTSNPN and CDR2 SVGIG (reference sequence). Trimming shortened V by 7 bases and J by 5 bases, and 17 bases separated the two germline ends.

The chain is built from TRBV2 and TRBJ2-7, with 8 positions matching TRBD1. Germline CDR1 SNHLY, CDR2 FYNNEI. The V segment lost 4 bases and the J segment 0 bases; nucleotides outside the gene matches: 2. The CDR3 is 14 residues long. The CDR3 sequence: CASSARGHSYEQYF. In DNA, the CDR3 is TGTGCCAGCAGTGCCAGGGGGCACTCCTACGAGCAGTACTTC. Combining the CDR3 with reference TRBV2 and TRBJ2-7 gives the whole variable domain EPEVTQTPSHQVTQMGQEVILRCVPISNHLYFYWYRQILGQKVEFLVSFYNNEISEKSEIFDDQFSVERPDGSNFTLKIRSTKLEDSAMYFCASSARGHSYEQYFGPGTRLTVT.

In this sample, this clone turned up a few times. This sequence joins TRBV3-1 (or the pseudogene TRBV3-2) and TRBJ1-2; no definite D call. V gave up 10 bases and J gave up 2 bases, with 8 bases separating them. The CDR3 loop spans 11 amino acids. CDR1 is LGHDT, CDR2 YNNKEL, per germline (reference sequence). CDR3 protein: CATEGNYGYTF. In DNA form, the CDR3 reads TGTGCCACCGAGGGAAACTATGGCTACACCTTC.

The sample holds a few counts of this clone. DNA of the CDR3: TGTGCCAGCAGTTCCTTGACAGGGGGTGCCTACATTCAGTACTTC. It translates to CASSSLTGGAYIQYF. This chain joins TRBV6-2 or TRBV6-3 and TRBJ2-4; 9 bases match TRBD1. The CDR3 runs to 15 residues. CDR1 and CDR2 (germline): MNHEY, SVGEGT. The junction had 9 bases not matched to a gene; V was cut back by 4 bases and J by 8 bases.

This chain uses TRBV29-1 with TRBJ2-7; maybe TRBD1 (5 bases). Trimming removed 3 bases from V and 0 bases from J, with 12 bases in between. The germline CDR1 and CDR2 sequences are SQVTM and ANQGSEA. The CDR3 is 14 amino acids. The CDR3 sequence is CSVDRRGDSYEQYF. The CDR3 coding sequence is TGCAGCGTTGATCGTAGGGGTGACTCCTACGAGCAGTACTTC.

V usage is TRBV7-9 and J usage is TRBJ2-3; D is uncertain. V dropped 1 base and J dropped 1 base, with 18 bases sitting between them. CDR3 length: 18 residues. The V gene's germline CDR1 is SEHNR and CDR2 FQNEAQ (reference sequence). The CDR3: CASSLVPSWSSGTDTQYF. The CDR3 DNA is TGTGCCAGCAGCTTAGTCCCGTCTTGGTCGAGTGGCACAGATACGCAGTATTTT.

V gene TRBV11-2 combines with J gene TRBJ1-1, with D possibly matching TRBD1 (5 bases). Per the germline V gene, CDR1 is SGHAT and CDR2 is FQNNGV. This CDR3 spans 15 amino acids. V was trimmed by 6 bases and J by 0 bases, leaving 14 bases between them. CDR3 DNA sequence: TGTGCCAGCAGTCCGGGGGGGACGGTGAACACTGAAGCTTTCTTT. This codes for CASSPGGTVNTEAFF.

The rearrangement links TRBV29-1 to TRBJ2-1, with D unclear. CDR1 is SQVTM, CDR2 ANQGSEA, per germline. This CDR3 contains 15 residues. Trimming shortened V by 7 bases and J by 2 bases, and 18 bases separated the two germline ends. The CDR3 nucleotides read TGCAGCGCACCTCCAAGTGGCTTTGCCTACAATGAGCAGTTCTTC. Its protein is CSAPPSGFAYNEQFF.

The gene calls are TRBV19 and TRBJ2-1; the D gene is possibly TRBD2 (5 bases). This CDR3 spans 16 amino acids. V was cut by 5 bases and J by 0 bases, with 14 bases left in between. In germline, CDR1 is LNHDA, CDR2 SQIVND (reference sequence). The CDR3 DNA follows: TGTGCCAGTAGTGCCTCTCCGGGAAGCTCCTACAATGAGCAGTTCTTC. This gives the protein CASSASPGSSYNEQFF.

The chain uses TRBV3-1 (or the pseudogene TRBV3-2) and TRBJ2-7, with D uncertain. The CDR3 totals 11 residues. V shed 4 bases and J shed 5 bases, with 6 bases lying between them. Looked up from germline, CDR1 is LGHDT and CDR2 is YNNKEL (reference sequence). The chain's CDR3 is CASSPGHEQYF. CDR3 nucleotides: TGTGCCAGCAGCCCTGGCCACGAGCAGTACTTC.

The chain is built from TRBV4-1 and TRBJ1-4; 9 positions agree with TRBD1. V gave up 0 bases and J gave up 4 bases; unmatched junction bases: 9. Germline-derived CDR1 and CDR2 are MGHRA and YSYEKL. There are 18 residues in the CDR3. DNA of the CDR3: TGCGCCAGCAGCCAAGAACGGACAGGGGCGGCCTATAATGAAAAACTGTTTTTT. Translated, it gives CASSQERTGAAYNEKLFF.

This rearrangement joins TRBV6-5 to TRBJ2-7, with 12 bases lining up with TRBD2. The CDR3 consists of 16 residues. Germline CDR1 and CDR2: MNHEY and SVGAGI. V was clipped by 4 bases and J by 0 bases; unmatched bases: 4. The CDR3 protein is CASSWTSGAISYEQYF. CDR3 coding DNA: TGTGCCAGCAGTTGGACTAGCGGGGCGATCTCCTACGAGCAGTACTTC.